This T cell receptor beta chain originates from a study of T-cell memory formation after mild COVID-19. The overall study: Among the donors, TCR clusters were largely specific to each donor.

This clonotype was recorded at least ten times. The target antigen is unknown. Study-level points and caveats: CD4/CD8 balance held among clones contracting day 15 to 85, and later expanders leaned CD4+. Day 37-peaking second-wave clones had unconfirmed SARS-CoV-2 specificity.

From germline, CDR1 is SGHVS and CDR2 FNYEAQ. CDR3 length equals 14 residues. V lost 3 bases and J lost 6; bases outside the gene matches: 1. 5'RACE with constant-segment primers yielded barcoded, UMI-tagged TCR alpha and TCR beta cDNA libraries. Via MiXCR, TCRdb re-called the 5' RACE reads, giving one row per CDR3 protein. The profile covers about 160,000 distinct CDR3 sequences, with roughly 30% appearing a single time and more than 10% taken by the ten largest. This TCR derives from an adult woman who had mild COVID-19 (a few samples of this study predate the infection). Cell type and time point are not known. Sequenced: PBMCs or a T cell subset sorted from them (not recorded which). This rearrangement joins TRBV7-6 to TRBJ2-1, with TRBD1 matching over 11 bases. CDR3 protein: CASSFGQGANEQFF. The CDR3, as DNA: TGTGCCAGCAGCTTCGGACAGGGGGCCAATGAGCAGTTCTTC.